A single sample is the source of the 20 T cell receptor beta chains below, sequenced in a study of T cells in Graves' hyperthyroidism and ophthalmopathy. Using RNA transcripts as the source, TCR beta CDR3 regions were amplified. First-round RT-PCR with HTBI primers amplified the TCR CDR3 region. TCRdb ran MiXCR on the multiplex PCR reads and lists one entry per CDR3 protein. Here the sample spans some 500,000 distinct CDR3 sequences, 15% to 20% being singletons. The source material was blood. Receptors originate from a woman younger than 45 with Graves' ophthalmopathy.

This sequence joins TRBV7-2 and TRBJ2-7, with TRBD2 matching over 11 bases. In germline, CDR1 is SGHTA, CDR2 FQGNSA. J gave up 3 bases and V 5 bases, and 18 bases lay outside the gene matches. The CDR3 runs 19 residues. This CDR3 is CASSPGAYRTSGRGYEQYF. CDR3 DNA sequence: TGTGCCAGCAGCCCCGGGGCCTATCGAACTAGCGGGAGAGGCTACGAGCAGTACTTC.

This clonotype has just a few counts. The genes are TRBV2 and TRBJ2-5, with D hard to call. Trimming took 3 bases from V and 5 from J, leaving 16 bases between them. CDR1 is SNHLY, CDR2 FYNNEI, per germline. This CDR3 is built from 15 residues. The CDR3 coding sequence is TGTGCCAGCAGTGACGACCCGCCGGCCGGGGAGACCCAGTACTTC. It specifies CASSDDPPAGETQYF.

This clonotype was observed at least ten times. The chain couples TRBV30 to TRBJ1-5; TRBD1 aligns across 8 bases. The CDR3 totals 15 residues. With V trimmed by 1 base and J by 4 bases, 6 bases remained unmatched. The germline V gene has CDR1 GTSNPN and CDR2 SVGIG (reference sequence). The CDR3 spells CAWSALTGGNQPQHF. In DNA form, the CDR3 reads TGTGCCTGGAGTGCCCTTACAGGGGGGAATCAGCCCCAGCATTTT.

This clonotype was recorded at least ten times. The chain recombines TRBV7-3 with TRBJ2-7, with TRBD2 as a possible D gene (6 bases). This CDR3 region has 17 residues. V lost 5 bases and J lost 2, with 22 bases in between. CDR1 is SGHTA, CDR2 FQGTGA, per germline. The CDR3 here is CASSPGTVGRVTYEQYF. For the CDR3, the DNA is TGTGCCAGCAGCCCCGGGACTGTGGGGCGTGTAACCTACGAGCAGTACTTC.

In this sample, this clonotype turned up once. The chain has TRBV5-1 and TRBJ2-7; D is perhaps TRBD1 (6 bases). The CDR3 is 15 residues long. Germline V lookup: CDR1 SGHRS, CDR2 YFSETQ. Trimming shortened V by 1 base and J by 0 bases, and 11 bases separated the two germline ends. In nucleotides, the CDR3 is TGCGCCAGCAGCTTGATACAGGGAAGCTCCTACGAGCAGTACTTC. This encodes CASSLIQGSSYEQYF.

As for this clonotype: A much larger clone sits a single nucleotide away, making a read error possible. This chain joins TRBV15 and TRBJ2-6; D uncertain. Germline V gene data show CDR1 as LNHNV and CDR2 as YYDKDF (reference sequence). The CDR3 loop spans 16 amino acids. CDR3 residues: CATGRDISSGANVLTF. DNA for the CDR3: TGTGCCACCGGCAGAGATATAAGCTCTGGGGCCAACGTCCTGACTTTC. The full variable domain, rest sourced from reference TRBV15 and TRBJ2-6, is DAMVIQNPRYQVTQFGKPVTLSCSQTLNHNVMYWYQQKSSQAPKLLFHYYDKDFNNEADTPDNFQSRRPNTSFCFLDIRSPGLGDTAMYLCATGRDISSGANVLTFGAGSRLTVL.

Ten or more counts support this clonotype. The chain has TRBV6-2 or TRBV6-3 and TRBJ2-7; 8 bases align to TRBD1. The CDR3 contains 15 residues. V shed 2 bases, J shed 1 base, and the junction held 4 bases outside the gene matches. Germline values: CDR1 MNHEY, CDR2 SVGEGT. This chain's CDR3 is CASSYQGASSYEQYF. For the CDR3, the DNA is TGTGCCAGCAGTTACCAGGGGGCTTCATCCTACGAGCAGTACTTC.

The J gene is TRBJ1-1, the V gene TRBV12-3 or TRBV12-4, with 7 bases lining up with TRBD1. This CDR3 region has 15 residues. J was trimmed by 11 bases and V by 0 bases; bases with no gene match: 12. The DNA for the CDR3 is TGTGCCAGCAGTTTAGCCGGGGACAGCGCGAGTGGGGCTTTCTTT. Translation gives CASSLAGDSASGAFF.

There are many counts of this clonotype. The V gene is TRBV30, the J gene TRBJ2-7; 9 bases map to TRBD1. Germline V gene data show CDR1 as GTSNPN and CDR2 as SVGIG (reference sequence). The CDR3 has 15 amino acids. V shed 2 bases, J shed 2 bases, and the junction held 7 bases outside the gene matches. The CDR3 loop is CAWSRGGQGTYEQYF. DNA for the CDR3: TGTGCCTGGAGTAGAGGGGGACAGGGCACCTACGAGCAGTACTTC.

This chain joins TRBV9 and TRBJ2-3; 7 bases agree with TRBD2. There are 15 residues in the CDR3. Germline CDR1 reads SGDLS; CDR2 reads YYNGEE. The V and J ends lost 3 bases and 4 bases, in that order; junction bases with no gene match: 8. The CDR3 region has the DNA TGTGCCAGCAGCGCTCGCGGGAGAGGTGCAGATACGCAGTATTTT. Translating it yields CASSARGRGADTQYF.

The rearrangement links TRBV19 to TRBJ1-5; 7 bases match TRBD1. V lost 5 bases, J lost 3 bases, and 13 bases stayed unmatched. Germline assignment: CDR1 LNHDA and CDR2 SQIVND (reference sequence). The CDR3 is 17 residues long. CDR3: CASSLQGPRQLNQPQHF. The CDR3 nucleotides read TGTGCCAGTAGTCTACAGGGGCCCCGGCAGCTCAATCAGCCCCAGCATTTT.

This clonotype was detected many times. This chain uses TRBV11-2 with TRBJ2-1, with 9 nucleotides matching TRBD2. The length of the CDR3 is 19 residues. In germline, CDR1 is SGHAT, CDR2 FQNNGV. V lost 2 bases to trimming and J lost 7 bases; unmatched junction nucleotides: 18. CDR3 protein: CASSLPAGGALRATNEQFF. The CDR3 DNA follows: TGTGCCAGCAGCTTACCGGCGGGAGGGGCGCTTCGTGCGACTAATGAGCAGTTCTTC. The variable domain in full, with the rest retrieved from reference TRBV11-2 and TRBJ2-1, is EAGVAQSPRYKIIEKRQSVAFWCNPISGHATLYWYQQILGQGPKLLIQFQNNGVVDDSQLPKDRFSAERLKGVDSTLKIQPAKLEDSAVYLCASSLPAGGALRATNEQFFGPGTRLTVL.

This clonotype was seen only a few times. The V and J genes are TRBV9 and TRBJ2-2; unclear D gene. CDR1 SGDLS and CDR2 YYNGEE come from the germline V gene. Trimming took off 0 bases at V and 4 bases at J, with 13 bases between the two ends. The CDR3 length is 16 residues. The CDR3 DNA reads as TGTGCCAGCAGCGTAGCCCCCATAACAAGCACCGGGGAGCTGTTTTTT. It codes for CASSVAPITSTGELFF.

There are many counts of this clonotype. The chain has TRBV5-1 and TRBJ1-1, with 8 bases fitting TRBD1. The J segment lost 1 base and the V segment lost 0 bases, leaving 5 bases of the junction unmatched. The CDR3 covers 16 residues. Germline V lookup: CDR1 SGHRS, CDR2 YFSETQ. The CDR3 sequence is CASSLDGTGSNTEAFF. Written as DNA, the CDR3 is TGCGCCAGCAGCTTGGACGGGACAGGATCGAACACTGAAGCTTTCTTT.

V and J are TRBV7-2 and TRBJ2-2; 9 bases fit TRBD2. After removal of 2 bases from V and 1 base from J, the junction contained 8 bases not matched to a gene. The CDR3 loop spans 18 amino acids. Germline CDR1 reads SGHTA; CDR2 reads FQGNSA. The CDR3, as DNA: TGTGCCAGCAGCTTAAGGGGAGGGACTAGCTTGAACACCGGGGAGCTGTTTTTT. Translation: CASSLRGGTSLNTGELFF.

This clonotype was observed at least ten times. This rearrangement joins TRBV2 to TRBJ2-1; D remains ambiguous. The V end lost 5 bases, the J end lost 10 bases, and 18 bases lay between the germline ends. Germline assignment: CDR1 SNHLY and CDR2 FYNNEI. The CDR3 runs to 14 residues. The chain's CDR3 is CASSLAPQQREQFF. The CDR3 bases are TGTGCCAGCAGTTTGGCACCGCAGCAACGGGAGCAGTTCTTC. The entire variable domain, with the rest obtained from reference TRBV2 and TRBJ2-1, is as follows: EPEVTQTPSHQVTQMGQEVILRCVPISNHLYFYWYRQILGQKVEFLVSFYNNEISEKSEIFDDQFSVERPDGSNFTLKIRSTKLEDSAMYFCASSLAPQQREQFFGPGTRLTVL.

This clonotype was detected only a few times. J is TRBJ1-2 and V is TRBV24-1; 9 nucleotides line up with TRBD1. The V segment lost 5 bases and the J segment 6 bases; nucleotides outside the gene matches: 9. Germline V gene sequence: CDR1 KGHDR, CDR2 SFDVKD. The CDR3 totals 15 residues. The CDR3 protein is CATSGRDRDVNGYTF. DNA of the CDR3: TGTGCCACCAGTGGCCGGGACAGGGATGTGAATGGCTACACCTTC.

This clonotype appeared a few times. This chain joins TRBV20-1 and TRBJ2-1; D is uncertain. The CDR3 sequence is 14 residues long. The V and J ends lost 6 bases and 3 bases respectively, with 15 bases between them. Germline CDR1 is DFQATT and CDR2 is SNEGSKA (reference sequence). The DNA of the CDR3 is TGCAGTGCGAAGACACGGTCCCTCTACAATGAGCAGTTCTTC. It codes for CSAKTRSLYNEQFF.

This chain joins TRBV2 and TRBJ1-6; D might be TRBD1 (5 bases). Germline V gene lookup returns CDR1 SNHLY and CDR2 FYNNEI. The CDR3 spans 15 residues. The V gene lost 4 bases and the J gene lost 8 bases, with 15 bases spanning the gap. CDR3 protein: CASSGKGAGDSPLHF. The DNA for the CDR3 is TGTGCCAGCAGTGGAAAGGGCGCGGGGGATTCACCCCTCCACTTT.

A few counts support this clonotype. V usage is TRBV6-1 and J usage is TRBJ2-3; the D is unclear. V was shortened by 6 bases and J by 5 bases, with 21 bases between the two germline ends. The germline CDR1 and CDR2 sequences are MNHNS and SASEGT. The CDR3 is made up of 16 amino acids. The DNA for the CDR3 is TGTGCCAGCAGCATCCTCGGACCGCTCTCAGGAGATACGCAGTATTTT. As protein: CASSILGPLSGDTQYF.